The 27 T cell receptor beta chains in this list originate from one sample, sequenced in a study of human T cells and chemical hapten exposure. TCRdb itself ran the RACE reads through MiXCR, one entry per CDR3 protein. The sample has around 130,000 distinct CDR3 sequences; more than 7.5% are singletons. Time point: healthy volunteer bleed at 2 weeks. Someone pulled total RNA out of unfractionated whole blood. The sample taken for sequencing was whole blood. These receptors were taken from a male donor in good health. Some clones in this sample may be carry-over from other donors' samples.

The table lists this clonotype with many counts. The CDR3 DNA follows: TGTGCCAGCAGCTCCCCGGGCGGCGGGGGGCGAAAGACCCAGTACTTC. Translated: CASSSPGGGGRKTQYF. This sequence joins TRBV7-2 and TRBJ2-5, with 8 nucleotides matching TRBD2. The CDR3 extends over 16 amino acids. The junction had 13 bases not matched to a gene; V was cut back by 4 bases and J by 6 bases. In germline, CDR1 is SGHTA, CDR2 FQGNSA.

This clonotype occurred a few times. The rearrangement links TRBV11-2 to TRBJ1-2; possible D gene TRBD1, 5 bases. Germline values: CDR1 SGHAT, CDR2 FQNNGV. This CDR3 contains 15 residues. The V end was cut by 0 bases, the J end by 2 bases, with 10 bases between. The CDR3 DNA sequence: TGTGCCAGCAGCTTAGACCCAGGGAAGAACTATGGCTACACCTTC. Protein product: CASSLDPGKNYGYTF.

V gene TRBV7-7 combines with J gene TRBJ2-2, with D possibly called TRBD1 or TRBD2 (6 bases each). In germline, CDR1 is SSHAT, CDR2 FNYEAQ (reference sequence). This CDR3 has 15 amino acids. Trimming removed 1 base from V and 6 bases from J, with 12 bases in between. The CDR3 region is CASSLGPGAAGELFF. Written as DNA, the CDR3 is TGTGCCAGCAGCTTAGGACCGGGGGCGGCCGGGGAGCTGTTTTTT.

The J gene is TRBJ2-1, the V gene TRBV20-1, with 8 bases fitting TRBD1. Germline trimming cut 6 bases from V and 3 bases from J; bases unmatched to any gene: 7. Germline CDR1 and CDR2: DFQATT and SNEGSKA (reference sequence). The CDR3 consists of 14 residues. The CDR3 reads CSALQGVYYNEQFF. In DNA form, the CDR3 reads TGCAGTGCCCTACAGGGGGTTTACTACAATGAGCAGTTCTTC.

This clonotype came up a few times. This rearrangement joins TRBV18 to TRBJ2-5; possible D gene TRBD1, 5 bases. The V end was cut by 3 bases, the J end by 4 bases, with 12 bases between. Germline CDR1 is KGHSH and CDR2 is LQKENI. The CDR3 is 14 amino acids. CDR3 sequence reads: CASSPGRERETQYF. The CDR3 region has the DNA TGTGCCAGCTCACCCGGCAGGGAACGAGAGACCCAGTACTTC.

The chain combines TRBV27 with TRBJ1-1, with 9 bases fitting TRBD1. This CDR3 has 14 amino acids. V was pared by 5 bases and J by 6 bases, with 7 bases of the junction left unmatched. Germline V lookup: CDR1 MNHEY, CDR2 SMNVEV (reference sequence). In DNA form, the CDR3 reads TGTGCCAGCAGTACGGGACAGGGTCCCCCTGAAGCTTTCTTT. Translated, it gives CASSTGQGPPEAFF.

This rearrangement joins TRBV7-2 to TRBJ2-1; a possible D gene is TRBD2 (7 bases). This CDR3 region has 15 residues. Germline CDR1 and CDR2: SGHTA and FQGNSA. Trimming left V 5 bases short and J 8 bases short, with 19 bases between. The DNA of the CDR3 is TGTGCCAGCAGCCTATCTAGCGGAGGGGGTTATGAGCAGTTCTTC. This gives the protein CASSLSSGGGYEQFF.

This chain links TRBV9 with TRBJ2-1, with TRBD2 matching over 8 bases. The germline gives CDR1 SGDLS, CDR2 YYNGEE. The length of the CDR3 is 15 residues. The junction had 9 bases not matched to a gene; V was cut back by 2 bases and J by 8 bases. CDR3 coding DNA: TGTGCCAGCAGCGTGAGAGAGGCTAGCGGGCATGAGCAGTTCTTC. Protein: CASSVREASGHEQFF.

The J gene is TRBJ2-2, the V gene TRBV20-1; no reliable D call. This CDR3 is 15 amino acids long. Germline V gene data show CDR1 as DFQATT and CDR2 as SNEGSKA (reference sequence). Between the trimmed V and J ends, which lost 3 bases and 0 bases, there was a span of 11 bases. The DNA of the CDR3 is TGCAGTGCTAGGGGATATCCCGCGAACACCGGGGAGCTGTTTTTT. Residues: CSARGYPANTGELFF.

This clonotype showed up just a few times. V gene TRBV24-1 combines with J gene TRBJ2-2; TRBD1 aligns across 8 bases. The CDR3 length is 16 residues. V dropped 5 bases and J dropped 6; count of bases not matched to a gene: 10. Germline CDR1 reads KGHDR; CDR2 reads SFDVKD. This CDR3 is CATSASRTGGPGELFF. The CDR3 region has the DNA TGTGCCACCAGTGCTTCCCGAACAGGGGGGCCCGGGGAGCTGTTTTTT.

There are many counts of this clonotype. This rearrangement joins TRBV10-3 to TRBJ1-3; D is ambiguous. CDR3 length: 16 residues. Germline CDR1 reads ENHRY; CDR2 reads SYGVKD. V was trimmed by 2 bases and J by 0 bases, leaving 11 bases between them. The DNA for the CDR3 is TGTGCCATCAGTGAGACTGACGGACGCTCTGGAAACACCATATATTTT. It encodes CAISETDGRSGNTIYF.

The CDR3 DNA reads as TGTGCCAGTAGTATGAGAGGGAACGAGCAGTACTTC. Translation gives CASSMRGNEQYF. The gene calls are TRBV19 and TRBJ2-7; maybe TRBD2 (5 bases). CDR1 and CDR2 (germline): LNHDA, SQIVND (reference sequence). V lost 3 bases to trimming and J lost 5 bases, with 8 bases between them. This CDR3 region has 12 residues.

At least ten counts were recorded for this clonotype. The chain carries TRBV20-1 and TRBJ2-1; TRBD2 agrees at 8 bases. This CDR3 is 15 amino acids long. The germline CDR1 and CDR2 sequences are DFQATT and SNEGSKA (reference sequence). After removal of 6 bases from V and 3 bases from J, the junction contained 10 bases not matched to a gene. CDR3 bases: TGCAGTGCGCCCGTCAGCGGGGGTTTCTACAATGAGCAGTTCTTC. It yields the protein CSAPVSGGFYNEQFF.

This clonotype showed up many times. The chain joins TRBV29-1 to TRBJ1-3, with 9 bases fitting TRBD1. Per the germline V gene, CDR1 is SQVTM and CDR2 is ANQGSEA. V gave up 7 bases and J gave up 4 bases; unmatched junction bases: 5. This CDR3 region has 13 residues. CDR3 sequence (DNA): TGCAGCGGCCGGACAGGGGTCGGAAACACCATATATTTT. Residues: CSGRTGVGNTIYF. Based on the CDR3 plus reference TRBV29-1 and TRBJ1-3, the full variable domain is SAVISQKPSRDICQRGTSLTIQCQVDSQVTMMFWYRQQPGQSLTLIATANQGSEATYESGFVIDKFPISRPNLTFSTLTVSNMSPEDSSIYLCSGRTGVGNTIYFGEGSWLTVV.

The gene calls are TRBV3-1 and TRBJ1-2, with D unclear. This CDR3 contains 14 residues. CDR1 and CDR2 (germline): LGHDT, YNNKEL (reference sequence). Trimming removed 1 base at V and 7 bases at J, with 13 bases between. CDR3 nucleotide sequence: TGTGCCAGCAGCCAAGGGGAGGTTTTGGGTGGCTACACCTTC. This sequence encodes CASSQGEVLGGYTF. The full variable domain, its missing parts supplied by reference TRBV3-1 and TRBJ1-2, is DTAVSQTPKYLVTQMGNDKSIKCEQNLGHDTMYWYKQDSKKFLKIMFSYNNKELIINETVPNRFSPKSPDKAHLNLHINSLELGDSAVYFCASSQGEVLGGYTFGSGTRLTVV.

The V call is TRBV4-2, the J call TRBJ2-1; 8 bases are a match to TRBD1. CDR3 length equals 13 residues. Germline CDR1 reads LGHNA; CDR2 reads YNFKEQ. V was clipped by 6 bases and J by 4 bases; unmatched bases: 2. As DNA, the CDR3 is TGTGCCAGCAGAGGGACAGGATACAATGAGCAGTTCTTC. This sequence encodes CASRGTGYNEQFF.

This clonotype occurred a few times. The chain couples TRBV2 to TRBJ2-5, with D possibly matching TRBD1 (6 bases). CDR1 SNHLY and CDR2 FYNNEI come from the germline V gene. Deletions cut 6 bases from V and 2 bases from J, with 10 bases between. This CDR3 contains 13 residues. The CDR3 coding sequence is TGTGCCAGCAGATGGACAGTGCAAGAGACCCAGTACTTC. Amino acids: CASRWTVQETQYF.

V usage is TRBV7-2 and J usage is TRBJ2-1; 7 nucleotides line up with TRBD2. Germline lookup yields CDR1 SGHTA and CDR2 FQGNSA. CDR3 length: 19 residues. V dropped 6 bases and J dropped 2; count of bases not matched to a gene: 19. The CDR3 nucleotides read TGTGCCAGCAGTTTAAGAAGGACGTTCGGGAGGTCGGCCTACAATGAGCAGTTCTTC. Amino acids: CASSLRRTFGRSAYNEQFF.

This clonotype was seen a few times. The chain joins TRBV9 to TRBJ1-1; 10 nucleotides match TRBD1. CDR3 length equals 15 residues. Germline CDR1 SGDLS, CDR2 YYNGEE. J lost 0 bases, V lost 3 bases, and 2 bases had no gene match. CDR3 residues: CASSAGTGVNTEAFF. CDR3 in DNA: TGTGCCAGCAGCGCCGGGACAGGGGTGAACACTGAAGCTTTCTTT.

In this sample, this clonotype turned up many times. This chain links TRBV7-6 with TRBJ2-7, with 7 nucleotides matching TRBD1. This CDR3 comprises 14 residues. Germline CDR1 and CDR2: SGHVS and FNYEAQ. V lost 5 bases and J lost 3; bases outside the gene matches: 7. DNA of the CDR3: TGTGCCAGCAGCCCCCCAGGGGGTTACTACGAGCAGTACTTC. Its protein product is CASSPPGGYYEQYF.

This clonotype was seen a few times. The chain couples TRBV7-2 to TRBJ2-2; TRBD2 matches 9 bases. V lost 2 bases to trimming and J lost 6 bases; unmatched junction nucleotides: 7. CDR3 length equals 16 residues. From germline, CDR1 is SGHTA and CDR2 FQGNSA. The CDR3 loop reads CASSLPSGAGPGELFF. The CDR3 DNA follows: TGTGCCAGCAGCTTACCTAGCGGGGCTGGCCCCGGGGAGCTGTTTTTT.

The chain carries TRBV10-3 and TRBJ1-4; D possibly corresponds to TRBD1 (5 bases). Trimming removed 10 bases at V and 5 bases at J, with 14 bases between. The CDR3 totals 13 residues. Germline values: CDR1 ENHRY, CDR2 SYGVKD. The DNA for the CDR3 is TGTGCCACGCAAGACAGAGAGAATGAAAAACTGTTTTTT. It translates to CATQDRENEKLFF.

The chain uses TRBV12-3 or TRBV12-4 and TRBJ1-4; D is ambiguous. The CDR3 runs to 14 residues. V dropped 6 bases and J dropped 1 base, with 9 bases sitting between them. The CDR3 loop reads CASRSRLTNEKLFF. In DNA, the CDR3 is TGTGCCAGCAGATCGAGGTTAACTAATGAAAAACTGTTTTTT.

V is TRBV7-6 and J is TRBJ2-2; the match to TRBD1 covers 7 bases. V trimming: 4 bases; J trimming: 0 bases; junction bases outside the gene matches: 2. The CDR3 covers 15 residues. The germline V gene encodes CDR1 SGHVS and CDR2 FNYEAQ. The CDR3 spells CASSSTGTNTGELFF. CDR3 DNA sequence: TGTGCCAGCAGCTCGACAGGGACGAACACCGGGGAGCTGTTTTTT.

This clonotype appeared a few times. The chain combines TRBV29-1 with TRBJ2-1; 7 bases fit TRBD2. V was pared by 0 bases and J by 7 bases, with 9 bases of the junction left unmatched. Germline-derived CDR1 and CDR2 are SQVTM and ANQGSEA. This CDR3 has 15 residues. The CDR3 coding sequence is TGCAGCGTTGAAGATCTTTACGGGAGGCGGAATGAGCAGTTCTTC. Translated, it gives CSVEDLYGRRNEQFF.

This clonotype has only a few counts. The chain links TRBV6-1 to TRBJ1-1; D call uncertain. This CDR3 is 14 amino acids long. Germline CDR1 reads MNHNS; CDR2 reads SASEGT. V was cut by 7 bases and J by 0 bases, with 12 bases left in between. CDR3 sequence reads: CASNGRVMNTEAFF. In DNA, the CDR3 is TGTGCCAGCAACGGGAGGGTCATGAACACTGAAGCTTTCTTT.

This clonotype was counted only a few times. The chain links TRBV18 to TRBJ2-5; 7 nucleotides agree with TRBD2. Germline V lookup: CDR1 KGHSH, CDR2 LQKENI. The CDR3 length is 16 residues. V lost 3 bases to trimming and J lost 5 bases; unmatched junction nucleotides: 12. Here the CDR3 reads CASSPRVGTTPETQYF. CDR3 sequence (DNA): TGTGCCAGCTCACCCCGCGTGGGGACTACTCCGGAGACCCAGTACTTC.